This TCR beta chain was recovered during a study of blood T cell repertoires in COVID-19. About the study: Both acute and convalescent COVID-19 samples were obtained from the United States, Italy and Spain.

The V and J ends lost 3 bases and 0 bases, in that order; junction bases with no gene match: 8. This CDR3 region has 17 residues. The germline V gene encodes CDR1 SNHLY and CDR2 FYNNEI. TCRdb keeps only in-frame clones here, not all; method: immunoSEQ multiplex PCR. The sample has 150,000 or so clones, roughly four fifths seen once. This sequence originates from an elderly woman with acute or convalescent COVID-19. The sample consisted of peripheral blood. This chain joins TRBV2 and TRBJ2-4; TRBD2 aligns across 7 bases. The CDR3 loop is CASSDPQRGLAKNIQYF. The DNA for the CDR3 is TGTGCCAGCAGTGATCCCCAGCGGGGTTTAGCCAAAAACATTCAGTACTTC.